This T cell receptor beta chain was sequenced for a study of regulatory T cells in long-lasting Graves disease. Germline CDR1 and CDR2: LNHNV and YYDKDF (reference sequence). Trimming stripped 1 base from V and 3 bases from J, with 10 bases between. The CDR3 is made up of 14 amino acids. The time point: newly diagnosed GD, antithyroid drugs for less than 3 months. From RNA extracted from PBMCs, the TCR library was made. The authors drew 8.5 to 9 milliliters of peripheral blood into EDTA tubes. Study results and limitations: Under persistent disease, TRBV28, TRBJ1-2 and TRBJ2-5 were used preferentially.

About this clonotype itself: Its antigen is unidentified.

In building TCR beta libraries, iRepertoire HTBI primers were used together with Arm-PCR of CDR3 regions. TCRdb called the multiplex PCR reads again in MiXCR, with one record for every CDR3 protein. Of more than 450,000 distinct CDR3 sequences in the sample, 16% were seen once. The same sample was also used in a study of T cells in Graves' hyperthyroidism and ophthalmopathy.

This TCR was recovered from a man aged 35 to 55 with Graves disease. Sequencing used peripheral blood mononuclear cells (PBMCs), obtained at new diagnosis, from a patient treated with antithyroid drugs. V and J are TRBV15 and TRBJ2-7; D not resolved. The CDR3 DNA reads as TGTGCCACCAGCAGAGCTCTGGCCCTCTACGAGCAGTACTTC. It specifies CATSRALALYEQYF.